This T cell receptor (beta chain) stems from a study of T cell responses to AZD1222 COVID-19 vaccine. Study-wide points: No repertoire was sampled before or during the peak T cell response, only after it. Clonal diversity was possibly underestimated; the donors were predominantly white British and more often female. Regions 160-218 and 743-854 dominated among vaccine-associated CD4 TCRs spanning spike. Baseline seropositivity characterized only a handful of AZD1222 recipients.

V gave up 5 bases and J gave up 5 bases; unmatched junction bases: 5. This CDR3 contains 15 residues. Germline V lookup: CDR1 LNHDA, CDR2 SQIVND (reference sequence). Profiled with immunoSEQ multiplex PCR; TCRdb holds only in-frame clones, not every one. Here the sample spans 150,000 to 200,000 clones, about 93% being singletons. Remarks on this clone: Its antigen is currently unknown.

This specimen consisted of peripheral blood, obtained 28 days after the second dose of the MenACWY control vaccine. The chain is built from TRBV19 and TRBJ2-5; 13 bases line up with TRBD2. The TCR originated in an adult who received the MenACWY meningococcal vaccine as a control. The CDR3 DNA follows: TGTGCCAGTAGTTCCGGGACTAGCGGGGTTGAGACCCAGTACTTC. Translated, it gives CASSSGTSGVETQYF.